The present T cell receptor beta chain was sequenced within a study of blood T cell repertoires in COVID-19 (dated by TCRdb to 2020 to 2021). Background on the whole study: Samples covering the acute and convalescent phases of COVID-19 were provided by collaborators in the United States, Italy and Spain. The prospective study material was composed of cDNA or gDNA derived from T cells, B-cell-depleted T cells, or PBMCs. The dataset comprised deeply sampled blood TCRbeta repertoires from subjects exposed to, actively infected with, or recovered from COVID-19. A freely available public database, intended as a resource for researchers studying the immune response to SARS-CoV-2, is where the repertoires were released. The samples were drawn from two sources: the first 160 participants of the ongoing ImmuneRACE study, and 1,200 or so subjects contributed by 6 global collaborators. Nearly every sample came with metadata listing a de-identified subject ID, COVID-19 status, age in years and sex. HLA class I and class II types, where available, came from metadata supplied by the sample provider rather than from assay-based typing. On the study overall, not on this receptor specifically: Clinical and demographic metadata were provided uncurated, with the amount varying by source and participant.

Comments on this clone: Its recognized antigen is unknown. Per-base quality was not reported, and no clone a single base away is much larger than it.

TCRbeta CDR3 regions were amplified from genomic DNA using the immunoSEQ Assay, a bias-controlled multiplex PCR. Per the original workflow: The number of nucleated cells in each sample was estimated by amplification of reference gene primers within the assay. To quantify the absolute abundance of each unique TCRbeta CDR3 rearrangement, sequence reads were collapsed and filtered. For each sample, productive Simpson clonality was calculated by taking the square root of Simpson's diversity index across productive rearrangements. The immuneACCESS repertoire file appears here via TCRdb, limited to in-frame rearrangements. These files lack a portion of the clones; in checked studies, under half of the deficit traces to unresolved V genes, and the cause of the others is not known. From that table come the V and J calls and clone size; the DNA was used to work out D and trimming. Recorded for this sample are more than 300,000 clones; 90% of them occurred a single time. The top ten hold roughly 3.9% of the sample.

Enrolling through a virtual design, the prospective study's participants ranged in age from roughly 18 to 89 years and lived across 24 United States geographic areas. In the prospective study, participants were assigned to cohorts based on the clinical history participants reported in a screening survey and a study questionnaire. Exposed participants had been in contact, within 2 weeks of entering the study, with a person who had a PCR-confirmed or clinician-diagnosed case of COVID-19. In the prospective study, whole blood, serum and a nasopharyngeal or oropharyngeal swab were collected from each participant by mobile phlebotomists. Participants in the prospective study had the option to provide additional blood draws and questionnaires over a roughly 2-month period. Before DNA extraction, blood samples from the prospective study were shipped at room temperature or frozen. From the germline V gene, CDR1 is SGHAT and CDR2 is FQNNGV. Germline trimming: 5 bases from V, 7 bases from J; junction bases outside gene matches: 7. Including the terminal cysteine and phenylalanine, the CDR3 comprises 14 residues. Here the CDR3 DNA is all that survives: 42 bases in frame from base 1.

The clonotype comes from a woman aged 25 to 39 who had been exposed to COVID-19. The sequence joins TRBV11-2 to TRBJ1-5; 8 central nucleotides agree with TRBD1. The material sequenced was PBMCs or T cells enriched from blood (not recorded which). CDR3 protein: CASSNSGGGQPQHF. The DNA reads as follows: TGTGCCAGCAGCAACTCAGGGGGCGGGCAGCCCCAGCATTTT.